Listed below are T cell receptor beta chains from one sample, sequenced in a study of cytomegalovirus exposure and HLA in healthy donors. The assay was immunoSEQ multiplex PCR, and TCRdb's table has in-frame clones only and misses some. The sample has 150,000 to 200,000 clones; about two thirds are singletons. The material sequenced was PBMCs. These receptor sequences come from a woman younger than 35 in good health and CMV-seropositive. The CDR3 runs from the conserved cysteine through the conserved F or W. Fields, in order: D gene, J gene, clone size, V gene, CDR3 protein, CDR3 DNA. The D gene is left open where the match is weak. For some rows the clone size is stated as once, few or many, or as a class when expanded; others skip it.

d_gene: TRBD1; j_gene: TRBJ2-5; abundance: few; v_gene: TRBV7-2; CDR3aa: CASRWTGQETQYF; CDR3nt: TGTGCCAGCAGGTGGACAGGGCAAGAGACCCAGTACTTC
d_gene: TRBD1; j_gene: TRBJ2-1; abundance: .; v_gene: TRBV27; CDR3aa: CASSLYWTGTYNEQFF; CDR3nt: TGTGCCAGCAGTTTATATTGGACAGGGACGTACAATGAGCAGTTCTTC
d_gene: TRBD1; j_gene: TRBJ1-5; abundance: .; v_gene: TRBV27; CDR3aa: CASSSWSVEDREWGQPQHF; CDR3nt: TGTGCCAGCAGTTCATGGAGCGTAGAAGACAGGGAATGGGGTCAGCCCCAGCATTTT
d_gene: TRBD1; j_gene: TRBJ1-2; abundance: .; v_gene: TRBV7-9; CDR3aa: CASSLTGTDYGYTF; CDR3nt: TGTGCCAGCAGCCTAACCGGGACAGACTATGGCTACACCTTC
d_gene: .; j_gene: TRBJ1-2; abundance: .; v_gene: TRBV4-2; CDR3aa: CASSQPGGGRSRNGYTF; CDR3nt: TGTGCCAGCAGCCAACCGGGAGGGGGGCGCAGTCGGAATGGCTACACCTTC
d_gene: TRBD1; j_gene: TRBJ2-7; abundance: few; v_gene: TRBV4-2; CDR3aa: CASSQATGDQYF; CDR3nt: TGTGCCAGCAGCCAGGCGACAGGGGACCAGTACTTC
d_gene: .; j_gene: TRBJ2-7; abundance: .; v_gene: TRBV5-4; CDR3aa: CASSGGLWVREQYF; CDR3nt: TGTGCCAGCAGCGGGGGACTTTGGGTCCGCGAGCAGTACTTC
d_gene: TRBD1; j_gene: TRBJ1-2; abundance: .; v_gene: TRBV28; CDR3aa: CASRRVTGVGYTF; CDR3nt: TGTGCCAGCAGACGTGTGACAGGGGTTGGCTACACCTTC
d_gene: TRBD2; j_gene: TRBJ2-3; abundance: .; v_gene: TRBV29-1; CDR3aa: CSVEEAGFITDTQYF; CDR3nt: TGCAGCGTTGAAGAAGCGGGGTTTATCACAGATACGCAGTATTTT
d_gene: TRBD2; j_gene: TRBJ2-1; abundance: .; v_gene: TRBV6-6; CDR3aa: CASSYRTSGSYNEQFF; CDR3nt: TGTGCCAGCAGTTACCGGACTAGCGGGAGCTACAATGAGCAGTTCTTC
d_gene: .; j_gene: TRBJ1-2; abundance: .; v_gene: TRBV6-5; CDR3aa: CASSYQGIRGYTF; CDR3nt: TGTGCCAGCAGTTACCAGGGAATCCGCGGCTACACCTTC
d_gene: .; j_gene: TRBJ2-5; abundance: .; v_gene: TRBV16; CDR3aa: CASSQSGAETQYF; CDR3nt: TGTGCCAGCAGCCAATCAGGGGCAGAGACCCAGTACTTC
d_gene: .; j_gene: TRBJ2-7; abundance: .; v_gene: TRBV18; CDR3aa: CASSPGGDSSYEQYF; CDR3nt: TGTGCCAGCTCACCAGGAGGGGACAGCTCCTACGAGCAGTACTTC
d_gene: .; j_gene: TRBJ2-5; abundance: .; v_gene: TRBV4-2; CDR3aa: CASSQDRLMETQYF; CDR3nt: TGTGCCAGCAGCCAAGATAGATTAATGGAGACCCAGTACTTC
d_gene: .; j_gene: TRBJ2-1; abundance: .; v_gene: TRBV4-1; CDR3aa: CASSPTSLTGNEQFF; CDR3nt: TGCGCCAGCAGCCCTACTAGCCTGACCGGGAATGAGCAGTTCTTC